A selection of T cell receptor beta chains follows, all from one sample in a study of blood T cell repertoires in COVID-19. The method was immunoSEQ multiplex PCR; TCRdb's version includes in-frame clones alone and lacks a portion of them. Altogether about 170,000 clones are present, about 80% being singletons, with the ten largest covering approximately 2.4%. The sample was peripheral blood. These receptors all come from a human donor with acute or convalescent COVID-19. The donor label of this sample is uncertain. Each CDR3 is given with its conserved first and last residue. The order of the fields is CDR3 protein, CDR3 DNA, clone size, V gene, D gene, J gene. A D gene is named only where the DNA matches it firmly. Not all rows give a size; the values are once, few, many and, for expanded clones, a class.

CDR3 protein: CASSRGEGEKLFF
CDR3 DNA: TGCGCCAGCAGCCGTGGAGAGGGCGAAAAACTGTTTTTT
clone size: .
V gene: TRBV10-2
D gene: .
J gene: TRBJ1-4

CDR3 protein: CASSTRGETNEKLFF
CDR3 DNA: TGTGCCAGCAGCACCCGGGGGGAAACTAATGAAAAACTGTTTTTT
clone size: few
V gene: TRBV9
D gene: .
J gene: TRBJ1-4

CDR3 protein: CASSVAPGRTEAFF
CDR3 DNA: TGTGCCAGCAGCGTCGCCCCGGGTCGCACTGAAGCTTTCTTT
clone size: .
V gene: TRBV9
D gene: .
J gene: TRBJ1-1

CDR3 protein: CASSPGQRTEAFF
CDR3 DNA: TGCGCCAGCAGCCCAGGACAAAGGACTGAAGCTTTCTTT
clone size: .
V gene: TRBV5-1
D gene: .
J gene: TRBJ1-1

CDR3 protein: CASSRVAAILSFMGYMNTEAFF
CDR3 DNA: TGTGCCAGCAGCAGGGTAGCGGCAATTTTATCATTCATGGGCTACATGAACACTGAAGCTTTCTTT
clone size: few
V gene: TRBV21-1
D gene: .
J gene: TRBJ1-1

CDR3 protein: CSVQESEQFF
CDR3 DNA: TGCAGCGTTCAGGAAAGTGAGCAGTTCTTC
clone size: .
V gene: TRBV29-1
D gene: .
J gene: TRBJ2-1

CDR3 protein: CASKLNSNQPQHF
CDR3 DNA: TGTGCCAGCAAACTGAATAGCAATCAGCCCCAGCATTTT
clone size: .
V gene: TRBV6-5
D gene: .
J gene: TRBJ1-5

CDR3 protein: CASSEPAPTGIYNSPLHF
CDR3 DNA: TGTGCCAGCAGTGAACCGGCCCCCACAGGGATCTATAATTCACCCCTCCACTTT
clone size: .
V gene: TRBV6-1
D gene: .
J gene: TRBJ1-6

CDR3 protein: CASSGGLAGFNEQFF
CDR3 DNA: TGTGCCAGCAGCGGGGGACTAGCGGGGTTCAATGAGCAGTTCTTC
clone size: once
V gene: TRBV5-4
D gene: TRBD2
J gene: TRBJ2-1

CDR3 protein: CAWRQSGNTIYF
CDR3 DNA: TGTGCCTGGAGACAGTCTGGAAACACCATATATTTT
clone size: .
V gene: TRBV30
D gene: .
J gene: TRBJ1-3

CDR3 protein: CSVRTGGNQPQHF
CDR3 DNA: TGCAGCGTCCGAACAGGGGGCAATCAGCCCCAGCATTTT
clone size: .
V gene: TRBV29-1
D gene: TRBD1
J gene: TRBJ1-5

CDR3 protein: CASSLGQGAEAFF
CDR3 DNA: TGTGCCAGCAGCTTAGGACAGGGGGCAGAAGCTTTCTTT
clone size: .
V gene: TRBV7-2
D gene: TRBD1
J gene: TRBJ1-1

CDR3 protein: CASSDGTSTDTQYF
CDR3 DNA: TGTGCCAGCAGCGATGGGACTAGCACAGATACGCAGTATTTT
clone size: .
V gene: TRBV7-3
D gene: .
J gene: TRBJ2-3

CDR3 protein: CASSPDIGGPGNTIYF
CDR3 DNA: TGTGCCAGCAGCCCCGATATCGGGGGGCCAGGAAACACCATATATTTT
clone size: .
V gene: TRBV7-2
D gene: .
J gene: TRBJ1-3

CDR3 protein: CASSITLWTGGNQPQHF
CDR3 DNA: TGTGCCAGTAGTATAACCCTCTGGACAGGGGGCAATCAGCCCCAGCATTTT
clone size: many
V gene: TRBV19
D gene: TRBD1
J gene: TRBJ1-5

CDR3 protein: CASSFPSGYTGELFF
CDR3 DNA: TGTGCCAGCAGTTTTCCTAGCGGGTACACCGGGGAGCTGTTTTTT
clone size: once
V gene: TRBV28
D gene: TRBD2
J gene: TRBJ2-2

CDR3 protein: CASSQELAGGSGANVLTF
CDR3 DNA: TGTGCCAGCAGCCAAGAACTAGCGGGAGGTTCTGGGGCCAACGTCCTGACTTTC
clone size: .
V gene: TRBV4-2
D gene: TRBD2
J gene: TRBJ2-6

CDR3 protein: CASSPGQAGNTEAFF
CDR3 DNA: TGTGCCAGCAGTCCCGGACAGGCTGGGAACACTGAAGCTTTCTTT
clone size: few
V gene: TRBV6-6
D gene: TRBD1
J gene: TRBJ1-1

CDR3 protein: CASSPYGQTDTIETQYF
CDR3 DNA: TGCGCCAGCAGCCCTTACGGACAGACCGATACTATAGAGACCCAGTACTTC
clone size: once
V gene: TRBV5-1
D gene: .
J gene: TRBJ2-5

CDR3 protein: CASSSAGFGQPQHF
CDR3 DNA: TGTGCCAGTAGTTCGGCAGGGTTTGGCCAGCCCCAGCATTTT
clone size: .
V gene: TRBV19
D gene: .
J gene: TRBJ1-5

CDR3 protein: CASSLSAGEIYEQYF
CDR3 DNA: TGTGCCAGCAGCTTGTCGGCGGGGGAGATATACGAGCAGTACTTC
clone size: .
V gene: TRBV5-5
D gene: TRBD2
J gene: TRBJ2-7

CDR3 protein: CASSQAGTARTGNTIYF
CDR3 DNA: TGCGCCAGCAGCCAAGCAGGGACTGCCCGCACTGGAAACACCATATATTTT
clone size: .
V gene: TRBV4-1
D gene: .
J gene: TRBJ1-3

CDR3 protein: CASSFSTGQQAPQFF
CDR3 DNA: TGTGCCAGCAGTTTCTCTACGGGACAGCAGGCCCCACAGTTCTTC
clone size: .
V gene: TRBV28
D gene: TRBD1
J gene: TRBJ2-1

CDR3 protein: CASRTGQGNTIYF
CDR3 DNA: TGTGCCAGCAGGACGGGACAGGGGAACACCATATATTTT
clone size: once
V gene: TRBV28
D gene: TRBD1
J gene: TRBJ1-3

CDR3 protein: CASSVGQRGTYQETQYF
CDR3 DNA: TGTGCCAGCAGTGTTGGACAGAGGGGGACCTACCAAGAGACCCAGTACTTC
clone size: .
V gene: TRBV2
D gene: .
J gene: TRBJ2-5

CDR3 protein: CASSYGSRTLSSYNEQFF
CDR3 DNA: TGTGCCAGCAGTTATGGTTCAAGAACGTTGAGCTCCTACAATGAGCAGTTCTTC
clone size: once
V gene: TRBV6-2/TRBV6-3
D gene: .
J gene: TRBJ2-1

CDR3 protein: CAWSVGAQGTYEQYF
CDR3 DNA: TGTGCCTGGAGTGTGGGGGCCCAGGGTACATACGAGCAGTACTTC
clone size: .
V gene: TRBV30
D gene: .
J gene: TRBJ2-7

CDR3 protein: CASSEEGEGKAFF
CDR3 DNA: TGTGCCAGCAGTGAAGAGGGGGAGGGGAAAGCTTTCTTT
clone size: few
V gene: TRBV6-1
D gene: .
J gene: TRBJ1-1